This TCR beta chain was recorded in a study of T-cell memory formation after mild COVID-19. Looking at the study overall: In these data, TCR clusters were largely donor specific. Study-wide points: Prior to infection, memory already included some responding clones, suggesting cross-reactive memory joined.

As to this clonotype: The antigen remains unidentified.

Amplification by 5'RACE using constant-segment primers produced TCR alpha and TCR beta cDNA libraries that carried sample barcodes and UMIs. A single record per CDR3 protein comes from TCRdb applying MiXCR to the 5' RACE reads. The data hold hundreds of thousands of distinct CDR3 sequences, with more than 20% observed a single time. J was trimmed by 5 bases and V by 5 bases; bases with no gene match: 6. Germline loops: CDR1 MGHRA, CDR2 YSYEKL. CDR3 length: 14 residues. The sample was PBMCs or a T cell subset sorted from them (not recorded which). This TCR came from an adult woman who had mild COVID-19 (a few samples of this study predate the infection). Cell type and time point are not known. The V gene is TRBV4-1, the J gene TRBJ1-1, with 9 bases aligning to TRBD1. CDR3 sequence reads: CASSAGQGGTEAFF. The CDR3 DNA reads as TGCGCCAGCAGCGCGGGACAGGGCGGTACTGAAGCTTTCTTT.